This TCR beta chain is from a study of T-cell memory formation after mild COVID-19. The overall study: Largely, the TCR clusters proved donor specific. Whole-study findings and limits: Clones contracting over day 15 to 85 were CD4/CD8 balanced, with later expanders leaning CD4+.

TCRdb reprocessed the 5' RACE reads with MiXCR, giving one entry per CDR3 protein. This table has fewer than 350,000 distinct CDR3 sequences, roughly 8.2% appearing once. Comment on this clonotype: Its antigen is unidentified.

This CDR3 spans 14 amino acids. Per germline, CDR1 SGDLS and CDR2 YYNGEE. V lost 4 bases and J 5 bases, leaving 10 bases between the germline ends. This TCR was recovered from a man aged 18 to 30 who had mild COVID-19 (a few samples of this study predate the infection). Cell type and time point are not known. The sequenced material came from PBMCs or a T cell subset sorted from them (not recorded which). This chain uses TRBV9 with TRBJ1-6; tentative D call: TRBD1 (6 bases). DNA for the CDR3: TGTGCCAGCAGCCCTCAGGGGAATAATTCACCCCTCCACTTT. This sequence encodes CASSPQGNNSPLHF.